This T cell receptor beta chain was found in a study of T cells in Graves' hyperthyroidism and ophthalmopathy. Study outcomes and limitations: Blood shared most expanded thyroid clonotypes above 0.001.

Unmatched junction bases numbered 12, after V lost 3 bases and J lost 0 bases. CDR1 is SGHTS and CDR2 is YDEGEE in the germline V gene. The CDR3 consists of 18 residues. It was RNA transcripts that yielded the amplified TCR beta CDR3 regions. When the TCR CDR3 underwent first-round RT-PCR, the HTBI primer set was used. Each CDR3 protein gets one entry after TCRdb re-called the multiplex PCR reads with MiXCR. This sample has roughly 250,000 distinct CDR3 sequences; roughly 15% occur once, and the top ten carry more than 25%. Reasons for excluding patients were uncontrolled infection, other autoimmune disease, pregnancy or lactation. On the basis of clinical symptoms, serum thyroxine and TRAb, thyroid ultrasound and orbital computed tomography, diagnoses were made. Fresh peripheral blood, approximately 10 ml, was the source of the PBMCs. In this sample, this clonotype turned up many times. Its antigen is currently unknown.

The receptor was derived from a woman between 18 and 29 years old with Graves' ophthalmopathy. The chain couples TRBV5-8 to TRBJ2-3, with TRBD2 identical over 8 bases. Specimen: blood. DNA of the CDR3: TGTGCCAGCAGCTGGGCCGGGGTAGCGGGAATCAGCACAGATACGCAGTATTTT. Amino acid sequence: CASSWAGVAGISTDTQYF.